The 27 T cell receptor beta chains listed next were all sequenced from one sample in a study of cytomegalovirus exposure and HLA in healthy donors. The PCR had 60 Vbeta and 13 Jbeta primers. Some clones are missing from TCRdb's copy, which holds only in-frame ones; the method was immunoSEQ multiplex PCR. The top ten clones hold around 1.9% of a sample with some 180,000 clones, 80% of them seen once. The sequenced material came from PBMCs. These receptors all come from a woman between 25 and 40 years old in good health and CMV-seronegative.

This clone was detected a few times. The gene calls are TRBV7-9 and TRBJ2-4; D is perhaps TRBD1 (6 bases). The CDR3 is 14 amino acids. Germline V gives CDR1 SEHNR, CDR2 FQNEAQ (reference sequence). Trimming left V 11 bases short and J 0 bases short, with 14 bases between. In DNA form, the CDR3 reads TGTGCCGCAGGGGAGAGCCTAGCCAAAAACATTCAGTACTTC. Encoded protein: CAAGESLAKNIQYF.

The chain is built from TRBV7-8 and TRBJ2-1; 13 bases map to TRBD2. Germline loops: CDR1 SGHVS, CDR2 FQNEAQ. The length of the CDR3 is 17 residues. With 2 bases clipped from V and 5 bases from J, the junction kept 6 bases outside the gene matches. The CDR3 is CASSLSGLAGADNEQFF. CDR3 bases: TGTGCCAGCAGCTTATCTGGACTAGCGGGGGCAGACAATGAGCAGTTCTTC.

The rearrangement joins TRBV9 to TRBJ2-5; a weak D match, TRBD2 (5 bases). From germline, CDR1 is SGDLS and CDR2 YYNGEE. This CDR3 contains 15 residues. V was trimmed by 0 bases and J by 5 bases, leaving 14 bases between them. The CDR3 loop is CASSVDPRGGETQYF. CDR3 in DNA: TGTGCCAGCAGCGTAGACCCCCGAGGCGGGGAGACCCAGTACTTC. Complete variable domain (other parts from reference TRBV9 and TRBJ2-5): DSGVTQTPKHLITATGQRVTLRCSPRSGDLSVYWYQQSLDQGLQFLIQYYNGEERAKGNILERFSAQQFPDLHSELNLSSLELGDSALYFCASSVDPRGGETQYFGPGTRLLVL.

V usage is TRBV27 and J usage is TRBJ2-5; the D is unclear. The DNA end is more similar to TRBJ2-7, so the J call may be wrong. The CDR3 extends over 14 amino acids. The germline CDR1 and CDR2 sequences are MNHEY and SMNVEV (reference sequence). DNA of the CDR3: TGTGCCAGCAGTTTATCGCCTGCTCCCTACGAGCAGTACTTC. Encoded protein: CASSLSPAPYEQYF.

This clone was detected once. The CDR3 reads CASSYSGTNEQYF. DNA of the CDR3: TGTGCCAGCAGTTACTCCGGGACTAACGAGCAGTACTTC. V and J are TRBV6-5 and TRBJ2-7; 7 bases map to TRBD2. This CDR3 region has 13 residues. Germline CDR1 reads MNHEY; CDR2 reads SVGAGI. Trimming took 0 bases from V and 5 from J; bases not matched to a gene: 1.

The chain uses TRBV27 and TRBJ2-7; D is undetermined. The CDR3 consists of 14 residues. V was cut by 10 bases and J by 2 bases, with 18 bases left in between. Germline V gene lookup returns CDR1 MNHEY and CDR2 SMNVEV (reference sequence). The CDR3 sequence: CATSDAGRAYEQYF. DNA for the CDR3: TGTGCCACCTCCGACGCTGGCCGGGCCTACGAGCAGTACTTC.

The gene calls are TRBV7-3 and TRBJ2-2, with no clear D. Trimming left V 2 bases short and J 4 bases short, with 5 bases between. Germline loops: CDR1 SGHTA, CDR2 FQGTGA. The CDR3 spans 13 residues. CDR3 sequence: CASSLGRTGELFF. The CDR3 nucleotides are TGTGCCAGCAGCTTAGGGCGCACCGGGGAGCTGTTTTTT.

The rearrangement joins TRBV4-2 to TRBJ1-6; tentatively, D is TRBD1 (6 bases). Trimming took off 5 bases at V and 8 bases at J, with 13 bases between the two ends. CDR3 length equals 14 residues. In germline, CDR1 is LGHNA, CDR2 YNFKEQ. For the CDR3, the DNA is TGTGCCAGCAGCATCAGGGGCAATGATTCACCCCTCCACTTT. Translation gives CASSIRGNDSPLHF.

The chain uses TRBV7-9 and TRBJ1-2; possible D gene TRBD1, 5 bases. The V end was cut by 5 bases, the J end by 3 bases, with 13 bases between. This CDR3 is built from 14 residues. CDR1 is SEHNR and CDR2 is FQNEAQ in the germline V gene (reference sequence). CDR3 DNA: TGTGCCAGCAGCCCCCGTGACAGCTACTATGGCTACACCTTC. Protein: CASSPRDSYYGYTF.

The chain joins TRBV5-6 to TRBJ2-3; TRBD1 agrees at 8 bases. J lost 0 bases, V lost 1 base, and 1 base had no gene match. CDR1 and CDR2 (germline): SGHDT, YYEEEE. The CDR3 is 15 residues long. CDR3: CASSLRTGSTDTQYF. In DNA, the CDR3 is TGTGCCAGCAGCTTGCGGACAGGGAGCACAGATACGCAGTATTTT. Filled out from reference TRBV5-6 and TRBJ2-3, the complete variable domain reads DAGVTQSPTHLIKTRGQQVTLRCSPKSGHDTVSWYQQALGQGPQFIFQYYEEEERQRGNFPDRFSGHQFPNYSSELNVNALLLGDSALYLCASSLRTGSTDTQYFGPGTRLTVL.

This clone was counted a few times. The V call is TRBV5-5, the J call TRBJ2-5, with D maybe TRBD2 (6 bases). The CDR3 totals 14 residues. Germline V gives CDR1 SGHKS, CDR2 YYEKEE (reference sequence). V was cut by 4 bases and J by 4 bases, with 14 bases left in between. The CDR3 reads CASSPLPGGETQYF. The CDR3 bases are TGTGCCAGCAGCCCCCTTCCCGGGGGAGAGACCCAGTACTTC.

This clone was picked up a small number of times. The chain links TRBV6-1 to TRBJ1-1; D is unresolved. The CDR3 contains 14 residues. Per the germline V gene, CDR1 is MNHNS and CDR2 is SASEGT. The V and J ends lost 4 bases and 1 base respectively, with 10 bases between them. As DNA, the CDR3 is TGTGCCAGCAGTGCTGTCAGGTCGAACACTGAAGCTTTCTTT. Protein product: CASSAVRSNTEAFF.

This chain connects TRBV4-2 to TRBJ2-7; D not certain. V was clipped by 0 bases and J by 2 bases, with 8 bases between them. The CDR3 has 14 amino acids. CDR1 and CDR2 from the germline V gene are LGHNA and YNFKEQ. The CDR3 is CASSQDTGAYEQYF. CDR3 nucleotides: TGTGCCAGCAGCCAAGATACTGGAGCCTACGAGCAGTACTTC.

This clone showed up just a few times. CDR3 sequence reads: CAWSLSGQGLSGNTIYF. The DNA for the CDR3 is TGTGCCTGGAGCCTCTCGGGACAGGGTCTCTCTGGAAACACCATATATTTT. The V call is TRBV30, the J call TRBJ1-3; TRBD1 agrees at 9 bases. This CDR3 has 17 amino acids. Looked up from germline, CDR1 is GTSNPN and CDR2 is SVGIG (reference sequence). With V trimmed by 3 bases and J by 0 bases, 9 bases remained unmatched.

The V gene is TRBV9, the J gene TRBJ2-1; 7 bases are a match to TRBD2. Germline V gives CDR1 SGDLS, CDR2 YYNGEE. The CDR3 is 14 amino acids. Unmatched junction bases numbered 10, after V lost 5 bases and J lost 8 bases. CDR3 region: CASRRGGRAHEQFF. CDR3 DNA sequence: TGTGCCAGCAGGAGGGGAGGGAGGGCGCATGAGCAGTTCTTC.

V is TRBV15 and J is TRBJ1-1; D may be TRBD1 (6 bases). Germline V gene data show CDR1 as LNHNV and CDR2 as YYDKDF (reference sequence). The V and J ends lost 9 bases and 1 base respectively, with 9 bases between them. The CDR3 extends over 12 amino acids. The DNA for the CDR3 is TGTGCCACTTCAGGGGCGAACACTGAAGCTTTCTTT. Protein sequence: CATSGANTEAFF.

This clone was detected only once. The DNA of the CDR3 is TGCGCCAGCACCCCGGGACAGACCACAGATACGCAGTATTTT. Translated, it gives CASTPGQTTDTQYF. The V call is TRBV5-1, the J call TRBJ2-3; TRBD1 aligns across 7 bases. The germline CDR1 and CDR2 sequences are SGHRS and YFSETQ. The CDR3 contains 14 residues. Germline trimming cut 6 bases from V and 2 bases from J; bases unmatched to any gene: 6.

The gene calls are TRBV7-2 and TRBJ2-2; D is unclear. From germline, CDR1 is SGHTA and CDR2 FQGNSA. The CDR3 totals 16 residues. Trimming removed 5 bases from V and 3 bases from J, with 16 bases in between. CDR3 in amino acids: CASSRMLVSDTGELFF. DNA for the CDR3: TGTGCCAGCAGCCGCATGCTGGTGAGCGACACCGGGGAGCTGTTTTTT.

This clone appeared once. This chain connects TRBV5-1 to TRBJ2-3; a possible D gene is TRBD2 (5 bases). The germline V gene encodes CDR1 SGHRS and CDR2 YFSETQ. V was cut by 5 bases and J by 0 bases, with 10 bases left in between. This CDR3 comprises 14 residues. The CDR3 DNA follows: TGCGCCAGCAGTATCCGGACTAGCACAGATACGCAGTATTTT. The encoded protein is CASSIRTSTDTQYF.

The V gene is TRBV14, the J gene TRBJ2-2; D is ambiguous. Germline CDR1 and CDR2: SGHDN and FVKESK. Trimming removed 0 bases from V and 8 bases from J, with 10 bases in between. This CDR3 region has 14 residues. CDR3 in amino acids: CASSQELTSGELFF. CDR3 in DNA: TGTGCCAGCAGCCAAGAGTTGACATCAGGGGAGCTGTTTTTT.

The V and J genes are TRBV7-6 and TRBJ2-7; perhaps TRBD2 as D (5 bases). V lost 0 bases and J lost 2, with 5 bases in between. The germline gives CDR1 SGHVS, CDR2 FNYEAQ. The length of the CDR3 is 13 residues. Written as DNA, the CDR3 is TGTGCCAGCAGCTTAGCCGGGACCTACGAGCAGTACTTC. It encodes CASSLAGTYEQYF. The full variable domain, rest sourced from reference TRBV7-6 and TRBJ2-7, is GAGVSQSPRYKVTKRGQDVALRCDPISGHVSLYWYRQALGQGPEFLTYFNYEAQQDKSGLPNDRFSAERPEGSISTLTIQRTEQRDSAMYRCASSLAGTYEQYFGPGTRLTVT.

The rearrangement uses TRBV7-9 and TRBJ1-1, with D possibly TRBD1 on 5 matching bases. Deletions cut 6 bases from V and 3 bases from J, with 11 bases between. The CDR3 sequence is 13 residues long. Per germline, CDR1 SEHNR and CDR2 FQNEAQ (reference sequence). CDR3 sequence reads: CASSNWGDTEAFF. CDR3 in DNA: TGTGCCAGCAGTAATTGGGGGGACACTGAAGCTTTCTTT.

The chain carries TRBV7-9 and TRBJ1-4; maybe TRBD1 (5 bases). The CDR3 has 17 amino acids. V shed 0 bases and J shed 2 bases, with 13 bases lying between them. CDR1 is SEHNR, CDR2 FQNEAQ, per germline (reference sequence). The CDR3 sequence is CASSLAPIGVTNEKLFF. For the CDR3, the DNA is TGTGCCAGCAGCTTAGCTCCTATAGGGGTGACTAATGAAAAACTGTTTTTT.

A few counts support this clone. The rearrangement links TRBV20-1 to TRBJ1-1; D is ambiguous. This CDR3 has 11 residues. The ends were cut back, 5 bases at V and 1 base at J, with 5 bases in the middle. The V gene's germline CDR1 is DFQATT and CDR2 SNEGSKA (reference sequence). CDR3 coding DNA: TGCAGTGCTGAGAGGAACACTGAAGCTTTCTTT. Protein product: CSAERNTEAFF.

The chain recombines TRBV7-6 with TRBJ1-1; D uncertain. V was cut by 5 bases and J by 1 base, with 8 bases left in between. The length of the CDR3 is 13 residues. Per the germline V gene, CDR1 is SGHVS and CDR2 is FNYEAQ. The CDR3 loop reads CASSLSKNTEAFF. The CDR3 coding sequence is TGTGCCAGCAGCCTGAGTAAGAACACTGAAGCTTTCTTT.

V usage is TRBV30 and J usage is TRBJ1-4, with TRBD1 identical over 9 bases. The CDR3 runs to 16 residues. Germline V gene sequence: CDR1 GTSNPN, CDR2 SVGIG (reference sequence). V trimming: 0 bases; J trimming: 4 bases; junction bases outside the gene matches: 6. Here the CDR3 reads CAWSVGQGDGNEKLFF. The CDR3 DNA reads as TGTGCCTGGAGTGTGGGACAGGGTGACGGTAATGAAAAACTGTTTTTT.

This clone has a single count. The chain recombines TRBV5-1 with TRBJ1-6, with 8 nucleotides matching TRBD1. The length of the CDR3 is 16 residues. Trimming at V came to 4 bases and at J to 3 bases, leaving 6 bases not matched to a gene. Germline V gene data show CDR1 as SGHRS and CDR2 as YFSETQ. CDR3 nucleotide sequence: TGCGCCAGCAGCCCCGGGACAGGTGGCTATAATTCACCCCTCCACTTT. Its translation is CASSPGTGGYNSPLHF.